Here is one T cell receptor beta chain with its context. Its specificity is not known. Separation from the roughly 600-subject first cohort characterized the 120-subject validation cohort, to which the donors belonged. These data come from a study of cytomegalovirus exposure and HLA in healthy donors. Study-level background: A later analysis reported the same platform for the 110 or so validation repertoires and the roughly 700 first-cohort repertoires. Study findings and constraints: CMV antigen specificity of three CMV-associated chains was confirmed in vitro.

Germline V gene sequence: CDR1 GTSNPN, CDR2 SVGIG (reference sequence). The CDR3 extends over 14 amino acids. The V and J ends lost 2 bases and 5 bases respectively, with 13 bases between them. Some clones are missing from TCRdb's copy, which holds only in-frame ones; the method was immunoSEQ multiplex PCR. The repertoire includes hundreds of thousands of clones, 86% of them detected once, and under 0.95% sits in the top ten. This receptor was identified in a woman under 30 in good health and CMV-seronegative. The sequenced sample was PBMCs. The gene calls are TRBV30 and TRBJ1-3, with D possibly matching TRBD1 (6 bases). CDR3 loop: CAWSTGTTRNTIYF. CDR3 bases: TGTGCCTGGAGTACCGGGACAACCCGAAACACCATATATTTT. Full variable domain (outside the CDR3, taken from reference TRBV30 and TRBJ1-3): SQTIHQWPATLVQPVGSPLSLECTVEGTSNPNLYWYRQAAGRGLQLLFYSVGIGQISSEVPQNLSASRPQDRQFILSSKKLLLSDSGFYLCAWSTGTTRNTIYFGEGSWLTVV.